What follows are 6 T cell receptor beta chains derived from one specimen sequenced in a study of OX40 agonist ivuxolimab in advanced cancers. Only in-frame clones appear in the TCRdb table, and some are missing; sequencing was by immunoSEQ multiplex PCR. The profile shows approximately 82,000 clones, approximately 87% of them singletons. The sample consisted of CD4+ or CD8+ T cells sorted from blood, taken in a trial of the OX40 agonist ivuxolimab. These receptors came from an adult with an advanced solid tumor such as melanoma, head and neck, liver or kidney cancer.

The genes are TRBV19 and TRBJ2-4; weak D call: TRBD2 (7 bases). Trimming took off 5 bases at V and 5 bases at J, with 16 bases between the two ends. The CDR3 has 15 amino acids. CDR1 and CDR2 from the germline V gene are LNHDA and SQIVND (reference sequence). The CDR3 loop is CASSVGTGGQNIQYF. The CDR3, as DNA: TGTGCCAGTAGTGTCGGGACGGGGGGCCAAAACATTCAGTACTTC.

This rearrangement joins TRBV2 to TRBJ2-7; D gene uncertain. The germline V gene encodes CDR1 SNHLY and CDR2 FYNNEI. There are 13 residues in the CDR3. V dropped 2 bases and J dropped 4 bases, with 9 bases sitting between them. This chain's CDR3 is CASSETGRYEQYF. The CDR3 coding sequence is TGTGCCAGCAGTGAAACTGGCCGTTACGAGCAGTACTTC.

The gene calls are TRBV7-8 and TRBJ2-2; 7 bases match TRBD1. CDR3 length: 16 amino acids. In germline, CDR1 is SGHVS, CDR2 FQNEAQ. With 1 base clipped from V and 4 bases from J, the junction kept 6 bases outside the gene matches. The CDR3 DNA is TGTGCCAGCAGCTTAGATGCAGGGGGAGTCACCGGGGAGCTGTTTTTT. Encoded protein: CASSLDAGGVTGELFF.

The genes are TRBV2 and TRBJ2-1; 9 bases agree with TRBD2. The V and J ends lost 3 bases and 3 bases, in that order; junction bases with no gene match: 3. Germline V gene data show CDR1 as SNHLY and CDR2 as FYNNEI. The CDR3 is 15 residues long. The DNA for the CDR3 is TGTGCCAGCAGTGATAGCGGGGGTCACTACAATGAGCAGTTCTTC. It specifies CASSDSGGHYNEQFF. Full variable domain (rest looked up from reference TRBV2 and TRBJ2-1): EPEVTQTPSHQVTQMGQEVILRCVPISNHLYFYWYRQILGQKVEFLVSFYNNEISEKSEIFDDQFSVERPDGSNFTLKIRSTKLEDSAMYFCASSDSGGHYNEQFFGPGTRLTVL.

V and J are TRBV9 and TRBJ2-3, with 13 positions matching TRBD2. With 2 bases clipped from V and 1 base from J, the junction kept 4 bases outside the gene matches. CDR3 size: 17 residues. Per the germline V gene, CDR1 is SGDLS and CDR2 is YYNGEE. CDR3 protein: CASSVLTSGGGTDTQYF. CDR3 DNA: TGTGCCAGCAGCGTTCTAACTAGCGGGGGGGGCACAGATACGCAGTATTTT.

V is TRBV5-5 and J is TRBJ2-2, with 7 bases fitting TRBD2. V shed 1 base and J 1 base; nucleotides not matched to a gene: 7. Germline-derived CDR1 and CDR2 are SGHKS and YYEKEE (reference sequence). The CDR3 contains 17 residues. The CDR3 region has the DNA TGTGCCAGCAGCTTGCGGGAGCGGGGCCTGAACACCGGGGAGCTGTTTTTT. This sequence encodes CASSLRERGLNTGELFF.